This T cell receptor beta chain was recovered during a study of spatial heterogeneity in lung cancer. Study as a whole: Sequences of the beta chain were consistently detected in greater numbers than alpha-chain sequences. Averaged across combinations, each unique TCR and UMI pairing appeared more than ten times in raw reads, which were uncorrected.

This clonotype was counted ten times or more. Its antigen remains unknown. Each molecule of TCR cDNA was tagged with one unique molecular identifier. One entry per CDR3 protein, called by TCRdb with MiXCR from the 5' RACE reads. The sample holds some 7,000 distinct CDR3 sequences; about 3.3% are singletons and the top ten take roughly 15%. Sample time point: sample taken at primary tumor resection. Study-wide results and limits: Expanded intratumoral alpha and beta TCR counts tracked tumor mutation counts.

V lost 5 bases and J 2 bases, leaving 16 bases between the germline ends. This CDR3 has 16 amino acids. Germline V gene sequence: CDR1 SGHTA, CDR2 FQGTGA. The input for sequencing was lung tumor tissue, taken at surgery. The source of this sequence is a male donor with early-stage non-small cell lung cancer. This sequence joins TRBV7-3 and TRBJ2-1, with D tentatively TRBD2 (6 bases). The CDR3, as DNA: TGTGCCAGCAGCCCAAGGGCCGGGACTGCCTACAATGAGCAGTTCTTC. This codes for CASSPRAGTAYNEQFF.